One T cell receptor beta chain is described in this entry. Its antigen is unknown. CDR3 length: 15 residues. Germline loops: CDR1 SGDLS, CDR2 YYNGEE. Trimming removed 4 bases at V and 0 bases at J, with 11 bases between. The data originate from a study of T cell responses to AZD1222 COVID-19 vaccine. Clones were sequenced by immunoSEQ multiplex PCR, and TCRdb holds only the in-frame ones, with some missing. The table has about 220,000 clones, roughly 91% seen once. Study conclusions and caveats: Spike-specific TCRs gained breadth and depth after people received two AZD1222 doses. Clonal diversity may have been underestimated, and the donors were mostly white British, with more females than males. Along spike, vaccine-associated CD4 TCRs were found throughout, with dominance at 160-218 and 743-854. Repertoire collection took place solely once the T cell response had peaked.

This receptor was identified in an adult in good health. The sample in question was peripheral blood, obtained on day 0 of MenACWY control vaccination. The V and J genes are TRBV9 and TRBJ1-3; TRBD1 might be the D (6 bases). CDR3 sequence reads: CASSPRGGSGNTIYF. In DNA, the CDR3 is TGTGCCAGCAGCCCCAGGGGCGGCTCTGGAAACACCATATATTTT.